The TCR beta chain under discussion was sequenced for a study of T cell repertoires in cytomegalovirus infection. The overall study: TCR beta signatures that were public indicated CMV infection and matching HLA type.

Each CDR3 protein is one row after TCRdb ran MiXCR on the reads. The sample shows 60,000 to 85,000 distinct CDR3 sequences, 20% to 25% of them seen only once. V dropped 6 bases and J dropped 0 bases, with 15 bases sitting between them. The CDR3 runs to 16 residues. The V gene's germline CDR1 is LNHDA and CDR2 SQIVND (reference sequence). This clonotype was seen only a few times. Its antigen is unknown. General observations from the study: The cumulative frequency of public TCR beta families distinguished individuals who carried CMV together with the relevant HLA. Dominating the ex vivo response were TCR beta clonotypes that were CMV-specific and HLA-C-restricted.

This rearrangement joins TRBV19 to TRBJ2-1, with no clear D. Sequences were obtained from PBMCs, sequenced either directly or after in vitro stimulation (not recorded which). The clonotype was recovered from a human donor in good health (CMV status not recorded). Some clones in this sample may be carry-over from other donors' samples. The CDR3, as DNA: TGTGCCAGTAGCTCTGTTTCCAGCCTCTCCTACAATGAGCAGTTCTTC. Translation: CASSSVSSLSYNEQFF.